One TCR beta chain is described in this entry. 60 Vbeta and 13 Jbeta primers were used in PCR. TCRdb keeps only in-frame clones here, not all; method: immunoSEQ multiplex PCR. The sample contains some 110,000 clones, approximately 70% of which appear only once. This entry comes from a study of cytomegalovirus exposure and HLA in healthy donors. Germline CDR1 GTSNPN, CDR2 SVGIG (reference sequence). J lost 6 bases, V lost 3 bases, and 12 bases had no gene match. The CDR3 is 15 amino acids. This rearrangement joins TRBV30 to TRBJ2-7, with 9 bases that match TRBD1. This sequence was found in a woman aged 30 to 39 in good health and CMV-seronegative. Sequenced: PBMCs. CDR3 DNA: TGTGCCTGGAGACAGGGGGCAATATATCTGGGCGAGCAGTACTTC. Translation: CAWRQGAIYLGEQYF.